This is a list of T cell receptor beta chains from one sample in a study of blood T cell repertoires in COVID-19. Only in-frame clones appear in the TCRdb table, and some are missing; sequencing was by immunoSEQ multiplex PCR. The data contain approximately 280,000 clones, approximately 85% of them singletons. Sequencing input: peripheral blood. The origin of the receptors is a man aged 45 to 65 with active or convalescent COVID-19. Both conserved end residues are part of each CDR3. The D gene is left open where the match is weak. The listing skips clone size in some rows; elsewhere it reads once, few, many or a size class.

D gene,V gene,CDR3 length,J gene,clone size,CDR3 DNA,CDR3 protein
TRBD1,TRBV27,15,TRBJ2-1,.,TGTGCCAGCGGACCTTCCGGGACAGGGGGCTCAGTGCAGTTCTTC,CASGPSGTGGSVQFF
TRBD1,TRBV27,15,TRBJ2-7,.,TGTGCCAGCAGTTTAGCTGGGACAGGGACCTACGAGCAGTACTTC,CASSLAGTGTYEQYF
.,TRBV11-2,14,TRBJ1-3,.,TGTGCCAGCAGCTTAGAGCCAGTTGTAAACACCATATATTTT,CASSLEPVVNTIYF
.,TRBV7-9,11,TRBJ1-2,once,TGTGCCAGCAGCCGAGACTATGGCTACACCTTC,CASSRDYGYTF
.,TRBV4-3,17,TRBJ1-6,.,TGCGCCAGCAGCCAAGATAAGAATAAGGGGGTCAATTCACCCCTCCACTTT,CASSQDKNKGVNSPLHF
.,TRBV19,15,TRBJ2-7,.,TGTGCCAGTAGATCGCTTTTCGGGGGTTCCTACGAGCAGTACTTC,CASRSLFGGSYEQYF
.,TRBV6-5,15,TRBJ2-7,.,TGTGCCAGCAGACCCGCGGGACTCGTCCTCTACGAGCAGTACTTC,CASRPAGLVLYEQYF
TRBD2,TRBV7-2,15,TRBJ2-1,.,TGTGCCAGCAGCTTAGAACTAGCGGGGTACAATGAGCAGTTCTTC,CASSLELAGYNEQFF
.,TRBV19,14,TRBJ1-3,.,TGTGCCAGTAGTGGGGCCAACTTTGGAAACACCATATATTTT,CASSGANFGNTIYF
.,TRBV19,13,TRBJ1-5,.,TGTGCCAGTAGTATAATCATCAATCAGCCCCAGCATTTT,CASSIIINQPQHF
.,TRBV11-2,14,TRBJ1-2,.,TGTGCCAGCAGCTTGGGGGGGACCCAATATGGCTACACCTTC,CASSLGGTQYGYTF
TRBD2,TRBV6-5,14,TRBJ2-7,.,TGTGCCAGCAGGGGGACTAGCGGGACCTACGAGCAGTACTTC,CASRGTSGTYEQYF
.,TRBV15,14,TRBJ2-7,.,TGTGCCACCAGCAGAGGGGGGCGGGGGACCGAGCAGTACTTC,CATSRGGRGTEQYF
TRBD1,TRBV29-1,14,TRBJ1-1,.,TGCAGCGTTACTCGGACAGGCCGGAACACTGAAGCTTTCTTT,CSVTRTGRNTEAFF
TRBD1,TRBV18,13,TRBJ2-7,.,TGTGCCAGCTCACCAGGAGGCGAGGGGGCTGAGTACTTC,CASSPGGEGAEYF
TRBD2,TRBV11-3,16,TRBJ2-2,.,TGTGCCAGCAGCCCGGGACTAGCGGGAGACACCGGGGAGCTGTTTTTT,CASSPGLAGDTGELFF
.,TRBV6-5,15,TRBJ1-2,.,TGTGCCAGCAGCGAGAACGGACTCCTCAGAGCTGGCTACACCTTC,CASSENGLLRAGYTF
.,TRBV7-9,12,TRBJ2-7,few,TGTGCCAGCAGCCCAGGGGGGTACGAGCAGTACTTC,CASSPGGYEQYF
TRBD1,TRBV19,16,TRBJ2-2,.,TGTGCCAGGAGGACAGGGGGCTTTTGGTGCACCGGGGAGCTGTTTTTT,CARRTGGFWCTGELFF
TRBD2,TRBV3-1/TRBV3-2,16,TRBJ2-6,.,TGTGCCAGCAGCCGCGGGAGGATGGCGGGGGCCAACGTCCTGACTTTC,CASSRGRMAGANVLTF
.,TRBV9,13,TRBJ1-1,.,TGTGCCAGCAGCGTAGTGAGCCAGGGAGAAGCTTTCTTT,CASSVVSQGEAFF
TRBD2,TRBV6-1,17,TRBJ2-2,.,TGTGCCAGCAGTAAAGGGACTAGCGGGACACGCACCGGGGAGCTGTTTTTT,CASSKGTSGTRTGELFF
TRBD1,TRBV11-2,16,TRBJ1-2,.,TGTGCCAGCTCCACACCGGGACAGGGATCTAACTATGGCTACACCTTC,CASSTPGQGSNYGYTF
.,TRBV27,13,TRBJ1-2,.,TGTGCCAGCAGTTTAGCCGGGGGCTATGGCTACACCTTC,CASSLAGGYGYTF
TRBD2,TRBV7-2,17,TRBJ2-3,.,TGTGCCAGCAGCTTAGGAATAGCGGGAGGGGTAACAGATACGCAGTATTTT,CASSLGIAGGVTDTQYF